The source of this T cell receptor beta chain is a study of blood T cell repertoires in COVID-19. CDR3 length: 14 amino acids. Germline values: CDR1 LNHDA, CDR2 SQIVND (reference sequence). V was clipped by 10 bases and J by 10 bases; unmatched bases: 15. Method: immunoSEQ multiplex PCR; TCRdb's copy keeps in-frame clones and lacks some. Among 150,000 to 200,000 clones listed, just under 90% were seen once. Source material: peripheral blood. The chain joins TRBV19 to TRBJ1-4, with TRBD1 matching over 7 bases. This TCR was recovered from a woman younger than 30 who had recovered from COVID-19. CDR3 loop: CATRRREGAVKLFF. The CDR3 nucleotides read TGTGCCACCCGAAGAAGAGAGGGGGCGGTAAAACTGTTTTTT.